These 29 T cell receptor beta chains came from one sample sequenced in a study of T cell responses to AZD1222 COVID-19 vaccine. This table comes from immunoSEQ multiplex PCR, and its TCRdb copy is limited to in-frame clones, with some not included. The repertoire holds some 140,000 clones, just under 95% seen once, with roughly 7% in the top ten. The material sequenced was peripheral blood, taken 28 days after the second AZD1222 dose. Receptor source: an adult who received the AZD1222 COVID-19 vaccine.

The chain uses TRBV5-1 and TRBJ1-1; D not certain. The V end lost 1 base, the J end lost 0 bases, and 16 bases lay between the germline ends. The CDR3 totals 17 residues. Looked up from germline, CDR1 is SGHRS and CDR2 is YFSETQ. In DNA form, the CDR3 reads TGCGCCAGCAGCTTGTACCCAACCACGGAATTGAACACTGAAGCTTTCTTT. It is translated as CASSLYPTTELNTEAFF.

The chain links TRBV12-3 or TRBV12-4 to TRBJ1-1; D is unresolved. The CDR3 sequence is 13 residues long. Trimming took off 2 bases at V and 0 bases at J, with 4 bases between the two ends. CDR3 loop: CASSLRLNTEAFF. CDR3 DNA sequence: TGTGCCAGCAGTTTACGCTTGAACACTGAAGCTTTCTTT.

This sequence joins TRBV30 and TRBJ1-1; possible D gene TRBD1, 5 bases. This CDR3 region has 12 residues. The germline V and J ends were trimmed by 5 bases and 4 bases, with 11 bases remaining between them. Germline CDR1 GTSNPN, CDR2 SVGIG (reference sequence). The CDR3: CAWDRVFTEAFF. CDR3 coding DNA: TGTGCCTGGGACAGAGTCTTCACTGAAGCTTTCTTT.

The chain joins TRBV7-9 to TRBJ2-7; D is undetermined. The germline CDR1 and CDR2 sequences are SEHNR and FQNEAQ (reference sequence). This CDR3 comprises 12 residues. V was clipped by 5 bases and J by 2 bases, with 7 bases between them. The CDR3 DNA reads as TGTGCCAGCAGCCCGACCCCCTACGAGCAGTACTTC. Amino acid sequence: CASSPTPYEQYF.

The chain couples TRBV5-1 to TRBJ2-7; a possible D gene is TRBD2 (5 bases). Trimming shortened V by 6 bases and J by 3 bases, and 10 bases separated the two germline ends. The CDR3 extends over 12 amino acids. CDR1 and CDR2 (germline): SGHRS, YFSETQ. The CDR3 nucleotides read TGCGCCAGCAAGCGAGAGGGCTACGAGCAGTACTTC. Encoded protein: CASKREGYEQYF.

This clone was found a few times. J is TRBJ1-5 and V is TRBV6-2 or TRBV6-3; D is uncertain. Germline CDR1 and CDR2: MNHEY and SVGEGT. Trimming took off 2 bases at V and 0 bases at J, with 8 bases between the two ends. The CDR3 extends over 15 amino acids. CDR3 sequence: CASSYTQYSNQPQHF. The DNA of the CDR3 is TGTGCCAGCAGTTACACCCAGTATAGCAATCAGCCCCAGCATTTT.

The J gene is TRBJ2-2, the V gene TRBV28; the D is unclear. Germline CDR1 MDHEN, CDR2 SYDVKM. This CDR3 is built from 15 residues. V was pared by 6 bases and J by 3 bases, with 14 bases between. CDR3 sequence reads: CASRYRGFDTGELFF. CDR3 nucleotides: TGTGCCAGCAGATATAGAGGTTTCGACACCGGGGAGCTGTTTTTT.

This clone was recorded once. The chain couples TRBV28 to TRBJ1-2; 8 bases fit TRBD1. Germline lookup yields CDR1 MDHEN and CDR2 SYDVKM. CDR3 length: 14 amino acids. Losses at the gene ends were 2 bases for V and 4 bases for J; bases not matched to a gene: 3. The CDR3 here is CASSLGQGAYGYTF. The CDR3 nucleotides are TGTGCCAGCAGTTTAGGGCAGGGGGCCTATGGCTACACCTTC.

The chain is built from TRBV12-3 or TRBV12-4 and TRBJ2-7; D might be TRBD2 (6 bases). V was cut by 3 bases and J by 5 bases, with 8 bases left in between. The CDR3 has 12 amino acids. The DNA for the CDR3 is TGTGCCAGCAGTTTGGGGGGTAACGAGCAGTACTTC. It yields the protein CASSLGGNEQYF.

The chain joins TRBV18 to TRBJ2-7, with TRBD1 matching 9 bases. After removal of 1 base from V and 5 bases from J, the junction contained 6 bases not matched to a gene. This CDR3 has 15 amino acids. From germline, CDR1 is KGHSH and CDR2 LQKENI. This chain's CDR3 is CASSPLGQGSHEQYF. CDR3 bases: TGTGCCAGCTCACCACTGGGACAGGGTTCCCACGAGCAGTACTTC.

With respect to this clone: This CDR3 is also generated by other DNA sequences in the sample. The chain has TRBV4-3 and TRBJ1-1, with D hard to call. CDR1 and CDR2 from the germline V gene are LGHNA and YSLEER. The V end lost 2 bases, the J end lost 5 bases, and 6 bases lay between the germline ends. This CDR3 has 12 residues. The CDR3 region is CASSQRGTEAFF. The CDR3, as DNA: TGCGCCAGCAGCCAACGGGGAACTGAAGCTTTCTTT.

The gene calls are TRBV11-2 and TRBJ2-3, with D perhaps matching TRBD1 (7 bases). The germline V gene has CDR1 SGHAT and CDR2 FQNNGV. V lost 3 bases to trimming and J lost 1 base, with 14 bases between them. This CDR3 has 16 residues. The CDR3 coding sequence is TGTGCCAGCAGCTTTGGAGGGGGCATCGGCACAGATACGCAGTATTTT. Its protein product is CASSFGGGIGTDTQYF.

The chain carries TRBV2 and TRBJ1-1; D is ambiguous. Per germline, CDR1 SNHLY and CDR2 FYNNEI. This CDR3 region has 12 residues. V shed 2 bases and J shed 8 bases, with 9 bases lying between them. CDR3 region: CASSEMTSEAFF. The CDR3 bases are TGTGCCAGCAGTGAAATGACTTCGGAAGCTTTCTTT.

The chain is built from TRBV6-5 and TRBJ2-5; D is ambiguous. V lost 5 bases and J 5 bases, leaving 18 bases between the germline ends. CDR3 length equals 15 residues. Germline CDR1 is MNHEY and CDR2 is SVGAGI. CDR3 coding DNA: TGTGCCAGCAGTCCATCCACGGGCCTCGTGGAGACCCAGTACTTC. It specifies CASSPSTGLVETQYF.

Only one count was recorded for this clone. The rearrangement links TRBV30 to TRBJ1-2, with D perhaps TRBD1 (6 bases). The V and J ends lost 0 bases and 8 bases respectively, with 13 bases between them. The CDR3 contains 13 residues. Germline CDR1 is GTSNPN and CDR2 is SVGIG (reference sequence). The CDR3 reads CAWSVQGFGGYTF. The CDR3 region has the DNA TGTGCCTGGAGTGTACAGGGTTTCGGCGGCTACACCTTC.

CDR3 coding DNA: TGTGCCAGCAGCTTCTTCGACAGGGACACTGAAGCTTTCTTT. Encoded protein: CASSFFDRDTEAFF. V and J are TRBV5-6 and TRBJ1-1; 7 bases map to TRBD1. CDR3 size: 14 residues. The V and J ends lost 2 bases and 3 bases, in that order; junction bases with no gene match: 4. Germline loops: CDR1 SGHDT, CDR2 YYEEEE. Full variable domain (missing parts from reference TRBV5-6 and TRBJ1-1): DAGVTQSPTHLIKTRGQQVTLRCSPKSGHDTVSWYQQALGQGPQFIFQYYEEEERQRGNFPDRFSGHQFPNYSSELNVNALLLGDSALYLCASSFFDRDTEAFFGQGTRLTVV.

The V and J genes are TRBV24-1 and TRBJ2-1, with 8 bases lining up with TRBD2. The CDR3 totals 16 residues. In germline, CDR1 is KGHDR, CDR2 SFDVKD. V gave up 4 bases and J gave up 8 bases; unmatched junction bases: 12. The CDR3 DNA sequence: TGTGCCACCAGTGACCCCGGGACTAGTCGAGCCGATGAGCAGTTCTTC. Its protein product is CATSDPGTSRADEQFF.

The chain couples TRBV14 to TRBJ2-7, with unresolved D. CDR3 size: 14 residues. The germline V gene encodes CDR1 SGHDN and CDR2 FVKESK. V lost 0 bases to trimming and J lost 2 bases, with 8 bases between them. For the CDR3, the DNA is TGTGCCAGCAGCCAAGAGGGGTGGACCTACGAGCAGTACTTC. This sequence encodes CASSQEGWTYEQYF. The full variable domain, completed using reference TRBV14 and TRBJ2-7, is EAGVTQFPSHSVIEKGQTVTLRCDPISGHDNLYWYRRVMGKEIKFLLHFVKESKQDESGMPNNRFLAERTGGTYSTLKVQPAELEDSGVYFCASSQEGWTYEQYFGPGTRLTVT.

The chain couples TRBV4-1 to TRBJ1-1, with D possibly being TRBD1 (5 bases). Trimming left V 6 bases short and J 3 bases short, with 14 bases between. The CDR3 runs to 14 residues. CDR1 is MGHRA, CDR2 YSYEKL, per germline. The CDR3: CASRSGVEDTEAFF. CDR3 nucleotides: TGCGCCAGCAGGTCGGGGGTGGAGGACACTGAAGCTTTCTTT.

This chain connects TRBV5-1 to TRBJ1-5, with 7 bases identical to TRBD1. The germline V gene has CDR1 SGHRS and CDR2 YFSETQ. J gave up 1 base and V 4 bases, and 5 bases lay outside the gene matches. This CDR3 comprises 15 residues. As DNA, the CDR3 is TGCGCCAGCAGCCAAGGGACAGCAAGCAATCAGCCCCAGCATTTT. Translation: CASSQGTASNQPQHF.

V gene TRBV9 combines with J gene TRBJ2-1, with a tentative D call TRBD2 (5 bases). The V end lost 0 bases, the J end lost 4 bases, and 11 bases lay between the germline ends. This CDR3 spans 15 amino acids. Germline V CDR1 and CDR2: SGDLS, YYNGEE. The CDR3 sequence: CASSVEVGRYNEQFF. CDR3 in DNA: TGTGCCAGCAGCGTAGAAGTGGGGAGATACAATGAGCAGTTCTTC.

The chain uses TRBV6-2 or TRBV6-3 and TRBJ2-3, with 7 bases fitting TRBD2. Trimming took 3 bases from V and 0 from J; bases not matched to a gene: 12. The CDR3 contains 18 residues. CDR1 MNHEY and CDR2 SVGEGT come from the germline V gene. The CDR3 spells CASSYAGRGNPSTDTQYF. The DNA of the CDR3 is TGTGCCAGCAGTTATGCGGGGCGGGGGAACCCTAGCACAGATACGCAGTATTTT.

The rearrangement joins TRBV7-6 to TRBJ1-2; D is undetermined. Germline values: CDR1 SGHVS, CDR2 FNYEAQ. The V and J ends lost 5 bases and 12 bases respectively, with 25 bases between them. The CDR3 has 15 amino acids. CDR3 amino acids: CASSPTRGNPGLDTF. DNA for the CDR3: TGTGCCAGCAGCCCTACTAGAGGGAACCCCGGTTTAGACACCTTC.

The chain joins TRBV6-5 to TRBJ2-7, with 7 positions matching TRBD1. Germline CDR1 MNHEY, CDR2 SVGAGI. This CDR3 region has 12 residues. Trimming took 6 bases from V and 4 from J; bases not matched to a gene: 3. CDR3 in DNA: TGTGCCAGCAGCGAGACAGGGTACGAGCAGTACTTC. Protein: CASSETGYEQYF.

This chain connects TRBV19 to TRBJ1-2, with unresolved D. V was clipped by 5 bases and J by 1 base, with 11 bases between them. Germline CDR1 and CDR2: LNHDA and SQIVND (reference sequence). This CDR3 region has 14 residues. CDR3 loop: CASSLSSYNYGYTF. Here the CDR3 DNA reads TGTGCCAGTAGTCTGAGTAGCTATAACTATGGCTACACCTTC.

The V call is TRBV18, the J call TRBJ1-1; TRBD1 might be the D (5 bases). The length of the CDR3 is 14 residues. Looked up from germline, CDR1 is KGHSH and CDR2 is LQKENI. The germline V and J ends were trimmed by 2 bases and 8 bases, with 15 bases remaining between them. The CDR3 here is CASSPTRASGEAFF. CDR3 in DNA: TGTGCCAGCTCACCAACCAGGGCCAGCGGGGAAGCTTTCTTT.

This chain connects TRBV6-2 or TRBV6-3 to TRBJ1-6, with D possibly TRBD1 on 5 matching bases. CDR3 length: 15 residues. Germline CDR1 MNHEY, CDR2 SVGEGT. The V end was cut by 2 bases, the J end by 7 bases, with 12 bases between. This chain's CDR3 is CASSYAGALNSPLHF. As DNA, the CDR3 is TGTGCCAGCAGTTACGCCGGGGCGCTAAATTCACCCCTCCACTTT.

The chain uses TRBV19 and TRBJ2-7; D may correspond to TRBD1 or TRBD2 (5 bases each). Looked up from germline, CDR1 is LNHDA and CDR2 is SQIVND (reference sequence). The CDR3 length is 14 residues. Trimming cost V 1 base and J 3 bases, with 10 bases left between them. The CDR3 here is CASSIGGAGYEQYF. As DNA, the CDR3 is TGTGCCAGTAGTATAGGGGGCGCGGGCTACGAGCAGTACTTC.

The chain recombines TRBV28 with TRBJ1-5; possible D gene TRBD1, 6 bases. The CDR3 covers 13 residues. The ends were cut back, 3 bases at V and 5 bases at J, with 8 bases in the middle. From germline, CDR1 is MDHEN and CDR2 SYDVKM. Here the CDR3 DNA reads TGTGCCAGCAGTTTGGGGGGGCATCAGCCCCAGCATTTT. Its translation is CASSLGGHQPQHF.